The rows below give T cell receptor beta chains drawn from one sample of a study of response to subunit inactivated influenza vaccine. From the RT-PCR reads, TCRdb called clonotypes with MiXCR, one entry per CDR3 protein. Of 650,000 or so distinct CDR3 sequences in the sample, approximately 15% are singletons; the top ten hold roughly 7.2%. Sequencing used PBMCs from blood, obtained 14 to 15 days before vaccination. The receptors stem from a man in his forties or fifties who received an inactivated influenza vaccine. Each CDR3 is given with its conserved first and last residue. D genes are given only for firm matches. For some rows the clone size is stated as once, few or many, or as a class when expanded; others skip it.

j_call clone_size d_call v_call cdr3_nt cdr3_aa
TRBJ2-1 NA NA TRBV7-6 TGTGCCAGCAGCGCCCGCCCTGATCGGCCCACTTTTTACAATGAGCAGTTCTTC CASSARPDRPTFYNEQFF
TRBJ2-6 NA TRBD2 TRBV5-1 TGCGCCAGCAGCTCCCCCGGACTAGCGACTGGGGCCAACGTCCTGACTTTC CASSSPGLATGANVLTF
TRBJ2-7 many TRBD2 TRBV5-6 TGTGCCAGCAGTAGAAGCGGGGGTTTCTCCTACGAGCAGTACTTC CASSRSGGFSYEQYF
TRBJ1-6 few NA TRBV3-1 TGTGCCAGCAGCCCGTCACTTCTCTCACCCCTCCACTTT CASSPSLLSPLHF
TRBJ2-1 NA NA TRBV3-1 TGTGCCAGCAGCCGGAACCCGGGCAGCTCCTACAATGAGCAGTTCTTC CASSRNPGSSYNEQFF
TRBJ2-1 few TRBD2 TRBV7-8 TGTGCCAGCAGCTTAGCACTAGCGGGGGGACCCTACAATGAGCAGTTCTTC CASSLALAGGPYNEQFF
TRBJ1-6 NA TRBD1 TRBV4-2 TGTGCCAGCAGCCAAGCCCTTAGGACAGGGCACTCACCCCTCCACTTT CASSQALRTGHSPLHF
TRBJ1-2 NA NA TRBV10-3 TGTGCCATCAGTGAGTCTGGCGGCTACACCTTC CAISESGGYTF
TRBJ1-2 NA NA TRBV7-2 TGTGCCAGCCGCCCGGACACTAACTATGGCTACACCTTC CASRPDTNYGYTF
TRBJ1-1 few NA TRBV5-6 TGTGCCAGCAGCTTGCTTGGGACGGAGAACACTGAAGCTTTCTTT CASSLLGTENTEAFF
TRBJ1-1 NA NA TRBV19 TGTGCCAGTAGTATAGATTCTTGGGCAGTGAACACTGAAGCTTTCTTT CASSIDSWAVNTEAFF
TRBJ2-1 NA TRBD2 TRBV20-1 TGCAGTGCAACTACCGGACTAGCTGGCAATGAGCAGTTCTTC CSATTGLAGNEQFF
TRBJ2-2 few NA TRBV15 TGTGCCACCAGCAGGGGTCCCGGCAGCCGGGGCACCGGGGAGCTGTTTTTT CATSRGPGSRGTGELFF
TRBJ1-1 NA NA TRBV27 TGTGCCAGCAGGCAAATGGGGGGGGTGGGCACTGAAGCTTTCTTT CASRQMGGVGTEAFF
TRBJ2-5 NA TRBD2 TRBV7-9 TGTGCCAGCAGCATTAGCGGGGGGTACCAAGAGACCCAGTACTTC CASSISGGYQETQYF
TRBJ1-2 few NA TRBV4-1 TGCGCCAGCAGCCACCCGAACTATGGCTACACCTTC CASSHPNYGYTF
TRBJ2-1 few TRBD1 TRBV5-1 TGCGCCAGCAGCGTCCGGGACAGGGACTACAATGAGCAGTTCTTC CASSVRDRDYNEQFF
TRBJ2-7 NA NA TRBV28 TGTGCCAGCAGTTCCCACCGGGACGGCAGCTCCTACGAGCAGTACTTC CASSSHRDGSSYEQYF
TRBJ1-1 few NA TRBV20-1 TGCAGTGCCGGCCGGGGCTACACTGAAGCTTTCTTT CSAGRGYTEAFF
TRBJ2-3 few TRBD2 TRBV20-1 TGCAGTGCTAGAGGCTCGGGAAGCGGGGGGCCTGGTACGCAGTATTTT CSARGSGSGGPGTQYF
TRBJ2-7 NA NA TRBV15 TGTGCCACCAGCAGAGATGCAGGGGGGTCCTACGAGCAGTACTTC CATSRDAGGSYEQYF
TRBJ1-5 NA NA TRBV5-5 TGTGCCAGCAGCTCATCATGGACGGCGGCTCAGCCCCAGCATTTT CASSSSWTAAQPQHF
TRBJ2-2 few NA TRBV9 TGTGCCAGCAGCGTAGCCGACAGCTCGAACACCGGGGAGCTGTTTTTT CASSVADSSNTGELFF
TRBJ2-1 few NA TRBV3-1 TGTGCCAGCAGCCCTCGGAGGCGGGGAGGACTGAATGAGCAGTTCTTC CASSPRRRGGLNEQFF
TRBJ2-5 NA NA TRBV24-1 TGTGCCACCAGTAAACAGGACGGGACCCAGTACTTC CATSKQDGTQYF
TRBJ2-2 NA TRBD1 TRBV12-3/TRBV12-4 TGTGCCAGCAGTGCGGACAGGGTTACCGGGGAGCTGTTTTTT CASSADRVTGELFF
TRBJ1-4 many NA TRBV12-3/TRBV12-4 TGTGCCAGCAGTTTCGCGGGGGCGCGGGTTGAAAAACTGTTTTTT CASSFAGARVEKLFF
TRBJ1-2 many TRBD1 TRBV27 TGTGCCAGCAGTTTGTATCAGGGGGACATCTATGGCTACACCTTC CASSLYQGDIYGYTF
TRBJ2-3 few NA TRBV30 TGTGCCTGGACTAGGGCCCGATCCACAGATACGCAGTATTTT CAWTRARSTDTQYF
TRBJ2-3 few TRBD2 TRBV11-1 TGTGCCAGCAGCTTAGCCTCCTGGACTAGTGCAAGGGCAGATACGCAGTATTTT CASSLASWTSARADTQYF
TRBJ2-1 NA TRBD2 TRBV4-2 TGTGCCAGCAGCCAAGTCGCGACTAGCGAGTACAATGAGCAGTTCTTC CASSQVATSEYNEQFF
TRBJ1-1 few NA TRBV4-1 TGCGCCAGCAGCCGAGTGGTGCGGAACACTGAAGCTTTCTTT CASSRVVRNTEAFF
TRBJ2-1 NA TRBD2 TRBV7-2 TGTGCCAGCAGCTCATCGAGCGGGGGGGCCTTCAATGAGCAGTTCTTC CASSSSSGGAFNEQFF
TRBJ2-5 NA TRBD1 TRBV5-5 TGTGCCAGCAGCTTGCCCAACCGGACAGGGGGCCGTAAAGAGACCCAGTACTTC CASSLPNRTGGRKETQYF
TRBJ2-7 few NA TRBV29-1 TGCAGCGTCAAAGGCCAGAACTACGAGCAGTACTTC CSVKGQNYEQYF
TRBJ2-7 few NA TRBV5-1 TGCGCCAGCAGCCCTGTAGTGGGGAGGTACGAGCAGTACTTC CASSPVVGRYEQYF
TRBJ2-3 few NA TRBV4-3 TGCGCCAGCAGCCAAGATCGAATGGGCACAGATACGCAGTATTTT CASSQDRMGTDTQYF
TRBJ2-3 many NA TRBV5-1 TGCGCCAGCAGCTCTATAGGGAGCACAGATACGCAGTATTTT CASSSIGSTDTQYF
TRBJ1-6 few NA TRBV4-3 TGCGCCAGCAGCCAAGCCGGCGGGGCGGATAATTCACCCCTCCACTTT CASSQAGGADNSPLHF
TRBJ2-7 NA NA TRBV6-5 TGTGCCAGCAGTTACCTGGACCTTCCCCCCTACGAGCAGTACTTC CASSYLDLPPYEQYF
TRBJ2-5 NA TRBD1 TRBV7-9 TGTGCCAGCAGCTATAACAGGGGGCTGGGAGAGACCCAGTACTTC CASSYNRGLGETQYF
TRBJ2-6 NA NA TRBV6-5 TGTGCCAGCAGTTACAACCCCCCTGGGGCCAACGTCCTGACTTTC CASSYNPPGANVLTF
TRBJ2-5 NA NA TRBV6-5 TGTGCCAGCAGTTACCAACAGAGGGGGGAGACCCAGTACTTC CASSYQQRGETQYF
TRBJ2-2 few NA TRBV29-1 TGCAGCGTTGATTCCGGAAACACCGGGGAGCTGTTTTTT CSVDSGNTGELFF
TRBJ2-5 NA NA TRBV7-6 TGTGCCAGCAGCTCGAGCCTAGCAGTTCAAGAGACCCAGTACTTC CASSSSLAVQETQYF
TRBJ2-2 NA NA TRBV6-2/TRBV6-3 TGTGCCAGCAGTTACTCCGCCCCGGGGGCTACCGGGGAGCTGTTTTTT CASSYSAPGATGELFF
TRBJ2-7 few NA TRBV12-3/TRBV12-4 TGTGCCAGCAGTCCGGTGGACGGATCCTACGAGCAGTACTTC CASSPVDGSYEQYF
TRBJ2-5 NA TRBD2 TRBV7-2 TGTGCCAGCAGCACGGGACTAGCGGGGAGGGAGACCCAGTACTTC CASSTGLAGRETQYF
TRBJ2-1 NA TRBD2 TRBV28 TGTGCCAGCAGTCCAGCGGGACTGCAGTTCTTC CASSPAGLQFF